The present T cell receptor beta chain was sequenced within a study of T cell changes during pregnancy in multiple sclerosis. Some clones are missing from TCRdb's copy, which holds only in-frame ones; the method was immunoSEQ multiplex PCR. The sample has about 39,000 clones, 90% to 95% seen once. V shed 5 bases, J shed 7 bases, and the junction held 6 bases outside the gene matches. There are 16 residues in the CDR3. Germline CDR1 SGHVS, CDR2 FQNEAQ. The chain couples TRBV7-8 to TRBJ2-1; 15 nucleotides line up with TRBD2. The origin of this receptor is a female donor with multiple sclerosis, enrolled in a pregnancy study. Sequences were derived from CD4+ T cells from peripheral blood mononuclear cells, sampled after pregnancy. The CDR3 DNA follows: TGTGCCAGCAGCATGGGACTAGCGGGGGGAAATAATGAGCAGTTCTTC. This sequence encodes CASSMGLAGGNNEQFF.